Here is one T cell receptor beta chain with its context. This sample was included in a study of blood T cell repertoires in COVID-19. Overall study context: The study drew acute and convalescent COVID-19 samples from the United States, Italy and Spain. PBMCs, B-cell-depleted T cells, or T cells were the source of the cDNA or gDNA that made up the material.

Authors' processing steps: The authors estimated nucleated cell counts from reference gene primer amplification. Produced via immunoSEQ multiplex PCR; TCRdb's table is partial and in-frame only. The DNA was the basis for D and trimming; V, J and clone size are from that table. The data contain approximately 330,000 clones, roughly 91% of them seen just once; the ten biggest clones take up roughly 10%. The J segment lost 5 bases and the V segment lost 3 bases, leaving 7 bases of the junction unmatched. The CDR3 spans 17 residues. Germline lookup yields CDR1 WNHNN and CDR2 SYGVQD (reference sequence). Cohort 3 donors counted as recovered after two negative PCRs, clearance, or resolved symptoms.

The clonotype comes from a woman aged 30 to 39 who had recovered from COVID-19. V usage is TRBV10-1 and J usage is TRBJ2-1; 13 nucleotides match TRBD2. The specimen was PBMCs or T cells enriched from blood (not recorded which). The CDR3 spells CASSDASGLAGNNEQFF. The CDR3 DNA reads TGCGCCAGCAGTGATGCCTCGGGACTAGCGGGGAACAATGAGCAGTTCTTC.